The T cell receptor (beta chain) under discussion was sequenced for a study of T cell repertoires in cytomegalovirus infection. TCRdb passed the reads through MiXCR, listing each CDR3 protein once. The top ten clones hold roughly three fifths of a sample with roughly 220,000 distinct CDR3 sequences, around two fifths of them seen once. CDR3 length: 13 amino acids. Germline V lookup: CDR1 MGHRA, CDR2 YSYEKL. V gave up 2 bases and J gave up 4 bases, with 8 bases separating them. This clonotype appeared a few times. The target antigen is unknown. This chain links TRBV4-1 with TRBJ1-2; no clear D. This receptor was identified in a human donor in good health (CMV status not recorded). Some clones in this sample may be carry-over from other donors' samples. The starting material was CD8+ T cells from cultured PBMCs, obtained from culture after CMV antigen stimulation. Here the CDR3 reads CASSQQDSYGYTF. The CDR3 DNA is TGCGCCAGCAGCCAACAGGATAGCTATGGCTACACCTTC.